Below are 9 T cell receptor beta chains sequenced from a single sample in a study of T cells in Graves' hyperthyroidism and ophthalmopathy. Amplified TCR beta CDR3 regions derived from RNA transcripts. The HTBI set primed first-round TCR CDR3 RT-PCR. Each CDR3 protein gets one entry after TCRdb re-called the multiplex PCR reads with MiXCR. The sample shows almost 350,000 distinct CDR3 sequences, over 15% of them seen only once. The sequenced sample consisted of blood. The receptors shown here come from a woman aged 40 to 49 with Graves' ophthalmopathy.

V gene TRBV28 combines with J gene TRBJ2-2; 14 nucleotides agree with TRBD2. CDR3 length: 17 residues. Germline trimming cut 6 bases from V and 4 bases from J; bases unmatched to any gene: 7. Germline V gives CDR1 MDHEN, CDR2 SYDVKM. CDR3 nucleotide sequence: TGTGCCAGCAGACTAGAGGGACTAGCGGGAGTCACCGGGGAGCTGTTTTTT. Its translation: CASRLEGLAGVTGELFF. The full variable domain, rest sourced from reference TRBV28 and TRBJ2-2, is DVKVTQSSRYLVKRTGEKVFLECVQDMDHENMFWYRQDPGLGLRLIYFSYDVKMKEKGDIPEGYSVSREKKERFSLILESASTNQTSMYLCASRLEGLAGVTGELFFGEGSRLTVL.

This clonotype has a count of ten or more. The chain is built from TRBV6-5 and TRBJ2-7, with D possibly matching TRBD1 (6 bases). V was pared by 6 bases and J by 3 bases, with 21 bases between. This CDR3 spans 16 amino acids. The germline V gene encodes CDR1 MNHEY and CDR2 SVGAGI. The CDR3 reads CASRSSTGLFGYEQYF. In DNA, the CDR3 is TGTGCCAGCAGATCCTCCACAGGGTTATTCGGCTACGAGCAGTACTTC.

The rearrangement joins TRBV5-4 to TRBJ1-1; perhaps TRBD1 as D (5 bases). This CDR3 region has 15 residues. V was pared by 1 base and J by 0 bases, with 10 bases between. Germline CDR1 is SGHNT and CDR2 is YYREEE (reference sequence). Here the CDR3 reads CASSLPGEMNTEAFF. In nucleotides, the CDR3 is TGTGCCAGCAGCTTGCCGGGGGAGATGAACACTGAAGCTTTCTTT.

The chain carries TRBV6-2 or TRBV6-3 and TRBJ1-2; tentatively, D is TRBD1 (5 bases). Germline CDR1 MNHEY, CDR2 SVGEGT. Trimming pared 3 bases from V and 7 bases from J, leaving 15 bases between. This CDR3 is 14 amino acids long. The DNA for the CDR3 is TGTGCCAGCAGTTATTTTCCAGGGCGGGCTGGCTACACCTTC. Translated: CASSYFPGRAGYTF.

Many counts were recorded for this clonotype. This chain uses TRBV4-1 with TRBJ1-5; unclear D gene. Trimming removed 3 bases at V and 2 bases at J, with 11 bases between. The CDR3 sequence is 15 residues long. Germline loops: CDR1 MGHRA, CDR2 YSYEKL. The CDR3 loop reads CASSQEDLGNQPQHF. CDR3 coding DNA: TGCGCCAGCAGCCAGGAGGATCTTGGCAATCAGCCCCAGCATTTT.

Ten or more counts support this clonotype. The rearrangement links TRBV6-1 to TRBJ2-7, with a possible D match to TRBD1 (5 bases). Germline V gene data show CDR1 as MNHNS and CDR2 as SASEGT. Trimming pared 2 bases from V and 3 bases from J, leaving 11 bases between. The CDR3 spans 14 residues. The CDR3 DNA follows: TGTGCCAGCAGTGAATGGGCAGGGAACTACGAGCAGTACTTC. Translated: CASSEWAGNYEQYF.

This chain uses TRBV24-1 with TRBJ2-1; D is possibly TRBD1 or TRBD2 (5 bases each). This CDR3 region has 15 residues. Trimming shortened V by 2 bases and J by 8 bases, and 15 bases separated the two germline ends. CDR1 and CDR2 from the germline V gene are KGHDR and SFDVKD. CDR3 bases: TGTGCCACCAGTGATTCGGGACCGCTTCGCGATGAGCAGTTCTTC. Amino acids: CATSDSGPLRDEQFF.

This clonotype is classed as medium-sized. The rearrangement links TRBV28 to TRBJ2-7, with D perhaps matching TRBD1 (6 bases). Trimming removed 8 bases from V and 5 bases from J, with 13 bases in between. The V gene's germline CDR1 is MDHEN and CDR2 SYDVKM. There are 12 residues in the CDR3. The CDR3 DNA reads as TGTGCCAGCTGGTCAGGGGTCCACGAGCAGTACTTC. This encodes CASWSGVHEQYF.

This clonotype was recorded many times. One end of the junction does not line up with germline, which may come from a read error. V is TRBV29-1 and J is TRBJ1-1; TRBD1 is a possible D gene (5 bases). The germline gives CDR1 SQVTM, CDR2 ANQGSEA. The CDR3 loop spans 11 amino acids. Written as DNA, the CDR3 is TGCAGCGCGGAGGGGTCTACTGAAGCTCTCTTT. It is translated as CSAEGSTEALF. Combining the CDR3 with reference TRBV29-1 and TRBJ1-1 gives the whole variable domain SAVISQKPSRDICQRGTSLTIQCQVDSQVTMMFWYRQQPGQSLTLIATANQGSEATYESGFVIDKFPISRPNLTFSTLTVSNMSPEDSSIYLCSAEGSTEALFGQGTRLTVV.